The next 14 T cell receptor beta chains were all read from a single sample in a study of blood T cells in healthy people across ages. With a J-beta primer mix and a sample-barcoded 5' primer, a second PCR ran about 7 to 12 cycles. TCRdb ran MiXCR on the 5' RACE reads and lists one entry per CDR3 protein. The sample consists of hundreds of thousands of distinct CDR3 sequences, over 40% of them appearing once. The specimen was blood. The receptor set was obtained from a woman of 80 years or more in good health.

The rearrangement joins TRBV28 to TRBJ2-1, with 9 positions matching TRBD1. Trimming took 3 bases from V and 6 from J; bases not matched to a gene: 9. Germline V gene lookup returns CDR1 MDHEN and CDR2 SYDVKM. This CDR3 comprises 16 residues. CDR3 region: CASSLVPGQGSNEQFF. The CDR3, as DNA: TGTGCCAGCAGTTTGGTCCCGGGACAGGGCAGCAATGAGCAGTTCTTC.

J is TRBJ1-6 and V is TRBV9; TRBD1 is a possible D gene (5 bases). Germline V lookup: CDR1 SGDLS, CDR2 YYNGEE. The CDR3 spans 15 residues. V lost 3 bases and J lost 10, with 17 bases in between. The CDR3 coding sequence is TGTGCCAGCAGCGCCGAGAGGTCAGGGCGGTCACCCCTCCACTTT. This gives the protein CASSAERSGRSPLHF.

The count of this clonotype is one. This clone may be a read error of a much larger clone one base away. V gene TRBV5-6 combines with J gene TRBJ2-3; 9 bases are shared with TRBD1. CDR3 length: 15 amino acids. CDR1 SGHDT and CDR2 YYEEEE come from the germline V gene. Losses at the gene ends were 4 bases for V and 6 bases for J; bases not matched to a gene: 9. The CDR3 here is CASSGSGTGMDTQYF. CDR3 coding DNA: TGTGCCAGCAGCGGAAGCGGGACAGGGATGGATACGCAGTATTTT. The complete variable domain, with remaining parts taken from reference TRBV5-6 and TRBJ2-3, reads DAGVTQSPTHLIKTRGQQVTLRCSPKSGHDTVSWYQQALGQGPQFIFQYYEEEERQRGNFPDRFSGHQFPNYSSELNVNALLLGDSALYLCASSGSGTGMDTQYFGPGTRLTVL.

J is TRBJ1-2 and V is TRBV12-3 or TRBV12-4; D unclear. This CDR3 spans 14 amino acids. Trimming removed 8 bases from V and 2 bases from J, with 15 bases in between. CDR3 sequence (DNA): TGTGCCAGCGGAACCCAGCGAGGGAACTATGGCTACACCTTC. Translated: CASGTQRGNYGYTF.

This rearrangement joins TRBV6-5 to TRBJ2-6; no clear D gene. Per the germline V gene, CDR1 is MNHEY and CDR2 is SVGAGI. There are 16 residues in the CDR3. Between the trimmed V and J ends, which lost 0 bases and 3 bases, there was a span of 9 bases. The CDR3 nucleotides read TGTGCCAGCAGTTACTCTGGCTCAGGTGGGGCCAACGTCCTGACTTTC. The encoded protein is CASSYSGSGGANVLTF.

In this sample, this clonotype turned up many times. The chain recombines TRBV10-3 with TRBJ2-1; TRBD2 aligns across 9 bases. This CDR3 region has 17 residues. CDR1 ENHRY and CDR2 SYGVKD come from the germline V gene. V trimming: 7 bases; J trimming: 2 bases; junction bases outside the gene matches: 12. The CDR3 spells CAINPGAGGIAYNEQFF. CDR3 nucleotides: TGTGCCATCAATCCCGGGGCGGGGGGGATCGCCTACAATGAGCAGTTCTTC.

This clonotype was seen at least ten times. The chain uses TRBV20-1 and TRBJ2-7; 7 bases are a match to TRBD2. This CDR3 is built from 15 residues. The germline V gene has CDR1 DFQATT and CDR2 SNEGSKA (reference sequence). The trim removed 3 bases at V and 0 bases at J, leaving 8 bases unmatched. CDR3 sequence reads: CSARAAPSGSYEQYF. The CDR3 DNA reads TGCAGTGCTAGGGCAGCCCCTAGCGGCTCCTACGAGCAGTACTTC.

On this clonotype itself: An end of the junction does not agree with germline; a read error may underlie this. The chain employs TRBV20-1 and TRBJ1-3; D call uncertain. In germline, CDR1 is DFQATT, CDR2 SNEGSKA (reference sequence). This CDR3 spans 15 amino acids. In DNA form, the CDR3 reads TGCAGTGCTAGAGAGCCCACTAGCTCTGCAAACACCATATATTTT. Its translation: CSAREPTSSANTIYF.

Of note for this clonotype: It may be a read error: a sequence one base away is much more abundant. This chain joins TRBV29-1 and TRBJ2-1; 10 positions match TRBD2. Germline assignment: CDR1 SQVTM and CDR2 ANQGSEA. J gave up 4 bases and V 7 bases, and 10 bases lay outside the gene matches. This CDR3 has 15 amino acids. The chain's CDR3 is CSAGKSTSGYNEQFF. The CDR3 DNA sequence: TGCAGCGCTGGCAAATCGACTAGCGGGTACAATGAGCAGTTCTTC.

The chain carries TRBV5-1 and TRBJ2-5; D ambiguous. V gave up 0 bases and J gave up 0 bases, with 9 bases separating them. The CDR3 is made up of 15 amino acids. Germline V gives CDR1 SGHRS, CDR2 YFSETQ. CDR3 amino acids: CASSLAASYQETQYF. Here the CDR3 DNA reads TGCGCCAGCAGCTTGGCCGCAAGTTACCAAGAGACCCAGTACTTC.

This clonotype was observed many times. The chain uses TRBV21-1 and TRBJ2-3; TRBD2 is the table's D call and was not checked against the DNA. TRBV21-1 has pseudogene status. The CDR3 is 18 residues long. The CDR3 loop reads CASRSPARASGDEDTQYF. In DNA, the CDR3 is TGTGCCAGCAGATCTCCCGCCCGGGCTAGCGGAGATGAAGATACGCAGTATTTT.

Details on this clonotype: Sequence at one end of the junction differs from germline and may be a read error. V gene TRBV11-2 combines with J gene TRBJ2-3, with D possibly matching TRBD2 (6 bases). CDR1 is SGHAT, CDR2 FQNNGV, per germline. The CDR3 length is 13 residues. CDR3 region: CASSFTSKDTQYF. In nucleotides, the CDR3 is TGTGCCAGCAGCTTTACTAGCAAAGATACGCAGTATTTT.

To note about this clonotype: A read error may explain this, as a much larger clone is one base away. The chain employs TRBV29-1 and TRBJ2-1; TRBD1 agrees at 7 bases. Unmatched junction bases numbered 6, after V lost 1 base and J lost 9 bases. The CDR3 runs to 13 residues. Germline V gene sequence: CDR1 SQVTM, CDR2 ANQGSEA. In nucleotides, the CDR3 is TGCAGCGTTGAAGGGGACAGATCTAGTGAGCAGTTCTTC. Its translation is CSVEGDRSSEQFF.

This clonotype was found once. The chain carries TRBV12-3 or TRBV12-4 and TRBJ2-2; D tentatively fits TRBD1 or TRBD2 (5 bases each). Deletions cut 6 bases from V and 9 bases from J, with 20 bases between. The CDR3 runs 15 residues. The CDR3 region is CASSRRDGVGRELFF. The CDR3 nucleotides read TGTGCCAGCAGCCGCCGGGACGGGGTAGGCCGGGAGCTGTTTTTT.